This record covers a single TCR beta chain. Study processing details: Nucleated cell counts were estimated from reference gene primer amplification. Clones were sequenced by immunoSEQ multiplex PCR, and TCRdb holds only the in-frame ones, with some missing. Clonal size and the V and J genes are those of that table, whereas D and trimming came from the DNA. The top ten hold less than 4.5% of the sample, which has more than 300,000 clones, approximately 90% seen once. The data were obtained in a study of blood T cell repertoires in COVID-19. Study-wide context: Specimens from acute and convalescent COVID-19 originated in the United States, Italy and Spain.

Participant reports of clinical history set cohort assignment. V lost 4 bases and J lost 2; bases outside the gene matches: 8. The CDR3 contains 16 residues. Germline CDR1 and CDR2: LGHDT and YNNKEL (reference sequence). The sequence was obtained from a man aged 30 to 45 who had recovered from COVID-19. The material sequenced was PBMCs or T cells enriched from blood (not recorded which). J is TRBJ2-7 and V is TRBV3-1 (or the pseudogene TRBV3-2); 10 bases are a match to TRBD1. Here the CDR3 reads CASSRAGQGGTYEQYF. CDR3 DNA sequence: TGTGCCAGCAGCCGAGCCGGACAGGGGGGCACCTACGAGCAGTACTTC.